One sample yielded the 5 T cell receptor beta chains listed below, sequenced in a study of OX40 agonist ivuxolimab in advanced cancers. Assay: immunoSEQ multiplex PCR; the TCRdb copy retains only in-frame clones and omits some. The sample gives tens of thousands of clones, over 75% of which show up once; 10% to 15% is in the top ten. The sample consisted of CD4+ or CD8+ T cells sorted from blood, taken in a trial of the OX40 agonist ivuxolimab. Receptors were obtained from an adult with an advanced solid tumor such as melanoma, head and neck, liver or kidney cancer.

The chain employs TRBV28 and TRBJ2-1; 12 bases line up with TRBD2. The CDR3 is 15 amino acids. V dropped 7 bases and J dropped 4; count of bases not matched to a gene: 5. Germline V gene data show CDR1 as MDHEN and CDR2 as SYDVKM. CDR3 protein: CASTTLAGGYNEQFF. The CDR3 nucleotides are TGTGCCAGCACCACACTAGCGGGAGGTTACAATGAGCAGTTCTTC.

V is TRBV6-5 and J is TRBJ1-2; no definite D call. The CDR3 extends over 11 amino acids. Trimming took off 8 bases at V and 3 bases at J, with 7 bases between the two ends. CDR1 and CDR2 (germline): MNHEY, SVGAGI. The CDR3 loop reads CASGNYYGYTF. CDR3 DNA: TGTGCCAGCGGAAACTACTATGGCTACACCTTC.

In DNA, the CDR3 is TGTGCCAGCAGCTCCGGACAGGAGAACAATGAGCAGTTCTTC. Its protein product is CASSSGQENNEQFF. The V call is TRBV28, the J call TRBJ2-1; 7 bases map to TRBD1. The CDR3 consists of 14 residues. Germline values: CDR1 MDHEN, CDR2 SYDVKM. Trimming cost V 6 bases and J 5 bases; bases outside gene matches: 7.

J is TRBJ1-4 and V is TRBV30; no firm D call. Trimming took 0 bases from V and 8 from J, leaving 10 bases between them. Looked up from germline, CDR1 is GTSNPN and CDR2 is SVGIG (reference sequence). The CDR3 runs 13 residues. CDR3 amino acids: CAWSVTAREKLFF. The CDR3 DNA is TGTGCCTGGAGTGTAACCGCTCGGGAAAAACTGTTTTTT. Combining the CDR3 with reference TRBV30 and TRBJ1-4 gives the whole variable domain SQTIHQWPATLVQPVGSPLSLECTVEGTSNPNLYWYRQAAGRGLQLLFYSVGIGQISSEVPQNLSASRPQDRQFILSSKKLLLSDSGFYLCAWSVTAREKLFFGSGTQLSVL.

The J gene is TRBJ1-2, the V gene TRBV5-4, with D maybe TRBD1 (5 bases). Germline loops: CDR1 SGHNT, CDR2 YYREEE (reference sequence). The ends were cut back, 10 bases at V and 1 base at J, with 17 bases in the middle. This CDR3 region has 14 residues. CDR3 nucleotides: TGTGCCGGATGGGACCTAAATTTTAACTATGGCTACACCTTC. It codes for CAGWDLNFNYGYTF.